The clone carrying this TCR beta chain showed up just a few times. These data belong to a study of T-cell reconstitution after alpha-beta-depleted transplantation in children. Unique molecular identifiers were used to barcode this TCRbeta library. MiXCR was run by TCRdb on the PCR reads, yielding one entry per CDR3 protein. The top ten clones hold roughly 2.5% of a sample with around 360,000 distinct CDR3 sequences, around a tenth of them seen once. This TCR was sampled from a human donor who donated a stem cell graft to a child with acute lymphoblastic leukemia. The input for sequencing was PBMCs from the stem cell graft donor, taken from the stem cell graft.

This CDR3 is CASSYFPDGTRSSYEQYF. The DNA of the CDR3 is TGCGCCAGCAGCTACTTCCCGGATGGAACACGCTCTTCCTACGAGCAGTACTTC. V is TRBV5-1 and J is TRBJ2-7; the D is unclear. CDR3 size: 18 residues. The ends were cut back, 3 bases at V and 1 base at J, with 23 bases in the middle. CDR1 and CDR2 from the germline V gene are SGHRS and YFSETQ.